These T cell receptor beta chains were read from a single sample in a study of Ad26.COV2.S vaccination and SARS-CoV-2 variants. Profiling relied on immunoSEQ multiplex PCR, and the TCRdb table lists in-frame clones only, not all of them. The sample contains roughly 400,000 clones, around 92% of which appear only once. Sequencing was performed on peripheral blood, taken in a trial of Ad26.COV2.S vaccine versus placebo. These receptors were collected from a person aged 18 to 65 who received the Ad26.COV2.S COVID-19 vaccine or a placebo. CDR3s include the opening cysteine and the closing phenylalanine or tryptophan. The D gene is left open where the match is weak. For some rows the clone size is stated as once, few or many, or as a class when expanded; others skip it.

V	J	D	size	CDR3	DNA
TRBV19	TRBJ1-5	.	.	CASSDRYNQPQHF	TGTGCCAGTAGTGACAGGTACAATCAGCCCCAGCATTTT
TRBV7-2	TRBJ1-2	.	once	CASSSRGYRAGDGYTF	TGTGCCAGCAGCTCGAGGGGCTACAGGGCGGGTGATGGCTACACCTTC
TRBV5-1	TRBJ2-1	TRBD1	once	CASSPQGSYNEQFF	TGCGCCAGCAGTCCACAGGGGTCCTACAATGAGCAGTTCTTC
TRBV11-2	TRBJ1-2	.	.	CASSLEGRQGRDGYTF	TGTGCCAGCAGCTTAGAGGGTCGCCAGGGGAGGGATGGCTACACCTTC
TRBV5-1	TRBJ1-4	.	.	CASRSATNEKLFF	TGCGCCAGCCGTTCGGCAACTAATGAAAAACTGTTTTTT
TRBV7-2	TRBJ1-1	.	few	CASSLLWGPRTEAFF	TGTGCCAGCAGCTTATTATGGGGGCCGAGGACTGAAGCTTTCTTT
TRBV12-5	TRBJ2-3	TRBD1	.	CASGLETGTGRTDTQYF	TGTGCTAGTGGTTTGGAGACCGGGACAGGCAGGACAGATACGCAGTATTTT
TRBV10-3	TRBJ2-7	TRBD1	.	CAILASGGYEQYF	TGTGCCATCCTCGCGTCAGGGGGCTACGAGCAGTACTTC
TRBV5-3	TRBJ1-1	.	few	CARSLYHRNTEAFF	TGTGCCAGAAGCTTGTACCACAGGAACACTGAAGCTTTCTTT
TRBV7-9	TRBJ2-7	TRBD2	.	CASSTPGTSGAQQYF	TGTGCCAGCAGCACCCCGGGGACTAGCGGGGCTCAGCAGTACTTC
TRBV5-1	TRBJ2-7	.	few	CASSSNPAGREQYF	TGCGCCAGCAGCTCAAACCCAGCAGGCAGGGAGCAGTACTTC
TRBV10-2	TRBJ2-1	TRBD2	.	CASSLLARAYNEQFF	TGCGCCAGCAGTTTACTAGCGAGAGCCTACAATGAGCAGTTCTTC
TRBV7-6	TRBJ1-2	TRBD1	.	CASSHTGQSNYGYTF	TGTGCCAGCAGCCACACGGGACAGTCTAACTATGGCTACACCTTC
TRBV6-4	TRBJ2-2	.	.	CASSGDGNTGELFF	TGTGCCAGCAGTGGGGACGGAAACACCGGGGAGCTGTTTTTT
TRBV12-5	TRBJ1-2	.	.	CASGFPGGTRYGYTF	TGTGCTAGTGGTTTCCCCGGCGGAACGCGGTATGGCTACACCTTC
TRBV21-1	TRBJ2-5	.	.	CASSKAHRGGQETQYF	TGTGCCAGCAGCAAAGCGCACAGGGGTGGGCAAGAGACCCAGTACTTC
TRBV7-2	TRBJ2-2	TRBD1	.	CASSFRDRDSGELFF	TGTGCCAGCAGCTTCCGGGACAGGGACTCCGGGGAGCTGTTTTTT
TRBV24-1	TRBJ2-7	.	.	CATSDLEHLYEQYF	TGTGCCACCAGTGATTTAGAACACCTATACGAGCAGTACTTC
TRBV28	TRBJ1-5	.	.	CASSQEYSNQPQHF	TGTGCCAGCAGCCAAGAATATAGCAATCAGCCCCAGCATTTT
TRBV19	TRBJ1-4	.	few	CASSTGHRSEGLFF	TGTGCCAGTAGCACGGGTCACAGATCCGAGGGACTGTTTTTT
TRBV7-6	TRBJ1-4	.	.	CASSMTGATNEKLFF	TGTGCCAGCAGCATGACTGGGGCAACTAATGAAAAACTGTTTTTT
TRBV12-3/TRBV12-4	TRBJ1-1	TRBD1	.	CASLLGQGAEAFF	TGTGCCAGCTTACTTGGGCAGGGGGCTGAAGCTTTCTTT
TRBV7-9	TRBJ2-7	.	.	CASSTVAGPGEQYF	TGTGCCAGCAGCACAGTGGCGGGGCCGGGGGAGCAGTACTTC
TRBV7-6	TRBJ2-3	.	.	CASSLVAGSPYTDTQYF	TGTGCCAGCAGCTTAGTCGCGGGGTCCCCTTACACAGATACGCAGTATTTT
TRBV4-3	TRBJ2-1	TRBD2	once	CASSQEFNGGANEQFF	TGCGCCAGCAGCCAAGAGTTTAACGGGGGGGCAAATGAGCAGTTCTTC
TRBV7-9	TRBJ1-1	TRBD1	.	CASSWGQSMNTEAFF	TGTGCCAGCAGCTGGGGACAGTCCATGAACACTGAAGCTTTCTTT
TRBV12-3/TRBV12-4	TRBJ1-2	TRBD1	.	CASSLDRDYGYTF	TGTGCCAGCAGCCTGGACAGGGACTATGGCTACACCTTC
TRBV15	TRBJ1-5	.	.	CATSRDVADLSNQPQHF	TGTGCCACCAGCAGAGATGTGGCAGATCTTAGCAATCAGCCCCAGCATTTT
TRBV28	TRBJ2-5	TRBD2	.	CASSFTVSLAGDHQETQYF	TGTGCCAGCAGTTTTACCGTATCACTAGCGGGGGACCATCAAGAGACCCAGTACTTC